Below, 23 T cell receptor beta chains from the same sample are listed, as sequenced in a study of T cells in women clearing cervical HPV infection. Method: immunoSEQ multiplex PCR; TCRdb's copy keeps in-frame clones and lacks some. This listing includes 35,000 to 50,000 clones. Sample: blood buffy coat. These receptors originate from a woman aged 18 to 75 with a cervical HPV16 infection that either progressed to CIN3+ or cleared (not recorded which).

About this clone: Sequencing ends 3 residues short of the CDR3 end; the germline J gene provides the rest. The chain has TRBV29-1 and TRBJ1-1, with TRBD1 matching 8 bases. V gave up 3 bases and J gave up 6 bases; unmatched junction bases: 0. The CDR3 runs to 11 residues. From germline, CDR1 is SQVTM and CDR2 ANQGSEA. This CDR3 reads CSVETGAEAFF. CDR3 DNA (partial): TGCAGCGTTGAGACAGGGGCTGAA.

In regard to this clone: The read stops 3 residues short of the end of the CDR3; the missing end is completed from the germline J gene. This sequence joins TRBV20-1 and TRBJ1-5, with a possible D match to TRBD1 (6 bases). Germline CDR1 DFQATT, CDR2 SNEGSKA (reference sequence). Trimming shortened V by 7 bases and J by 3 bases, and 10 bases separated the two germline ends. CDR3 length equals 12 residues. This CDR3 is CSVGQFNQPQHF. The sequenced CDR3 bases are TGCAGTGTCGGACAGTTCAATCAGCCC.

As concerns this clone: The CDR3 goes on 3 residues after the read ends, and that part is filled in from the germline J gene. V and J are TRBV5-6 and TRBJ1-2, with 7 bases identical to TRBD1. V was pared by 3 bases and J by 4 bases, with 6 bases of the junction left unmatched. Germline loops: CDR1 SGHDT, CDR2 YYEEEE. The CDR3 loop spans 14 amino acids. The CDR3 sequence: CASSWATGFYGYTF. The CDR3 DNA, read in part, is TGTGCCAGCAGCTGGGCGACAGGGTTCTATGGC.

As regards this clone: The read stops 3 residues short of the end of the CDR3; the missing end is completed from the germline J gene. This sequence joins TRBV9 and TRBJ2-7; the D gene is possibly TRBD1 (5 bases). The CDR3 contains 14 residues. Trimming removed 0 bases from V and 4 bases from J, with 11 bases in between. Germline-derived CDR1 and CDR2 are SGDLS and YYNGEE. The CDR3 protein is CASSVAQGGYEQYF. Incomplete CDR3 DNA: TGTGCCAGCAGCGTAGCGCAGGGTGGTTACGAG.

About this clone: The read ends 3 residues shy of where the CDR3 ends; the end is completed using the germline J gene. The chain is built from TRBV11-2 and TRBJ2-1; D unresolved. The CDR3 runs 13 residues. CDR1 is SGHAT, CDR2 FQNNGV, per germline. Trimming took 0 bases from V and 8 from J, leaving 8 bases between them. The CDR3 bases that were read are TGTGCCAGCAGCTTAGATAATAGGGATGAG. Translated, it gives CASSLDNRDE. The whole CDR3 reads CASSLDNRDEQFF. Combining the CDR3 with reference TRBV11-2 and TRBJ2-1 gives the whole variable domain EAGVAQSPRYKIIEKRQSVAFWCNPISGHATLYWYQQILGQGPKLLIQFQNNGVVDDSQLPKDRFSAERLKGVDSTLKIQPAKLEDSAVYLCASSLDNRDEQFFGPGTRLTVL.

Comments on this clone: Read coverage stops 3 residues before the CDR3 terminus; the germline J gene supplies the remainder. The V gene is TRBV11-1, the J gene TRBJ2-2, with D unresolved. Trimming took 6 bases from V and 6 from J, leaving 8 bases between them. Germline CDR1 and CDR2: SGHAT and FQDESV (reference sequence). The length of the CDR3 is 12 residues. The covered CDR3 bases are TGTGCCAGCAGAAGGCAGGCCGGGGAG. It specifies CASRRQAGE. From start to end, the CDR3 is CASRRQAGELFF. Using reference TRBV11-1 and TRBJ2-2 for the parts outside the CDR3, the full variable domain is EAEVAQSPRYKITEKSQAVAFWCDPISGHATLYWYRQILGQGPELLVQFQDESVVDDSQLPKDRFSAERLKGVDSTLKIQPAELGDSAMYLCASRRQAGELFFGEGSRLTVL.

In the case of this clone: Sequencing ends 3 residues short of the CDR3 end; the germline J gene provides the rest. V is TRBV20-1 and J is TRBJ1-1; TRBD1 might be the D (6 bases). V lost 0 bases to trimming and J lost 3 bases, with 17 bases between them. Germline V gene sequence: CDR1 DFQATT, CDR2 SNEGSKA (reference sequence). The CDR3 length is 16 residues. The part of the CDR3 DNA that was read is TGCAGTGCTAGAGATGCCTGGACAGAAGAGGACACTGAA. Translation: CSARDAWTEEDTE. From start to end, the CDR3 is CSARDAWTEEDTEAFF.

As for this clone: Read sequence stops 3 residues before the CDR3 end, and the germline J gene provides the missing end. The chain employs TRBV11-1 and TRBJ1-2; perhaps TRBD1 as D (6 bases). In germline, CDR1 is SGHAT, CDR2 FQDESV (reference sequence). The V and J ends lost 4 bases and 7 bases respectively, with 16 bases between them. CDR3 length: 14 amino acids. The CDR3 region is CASSSLQGRGGYTF. CDR3 DNA (partial): TGTGCCAGCAGCTCCCTACAGGGTCGAGGTGGC.

Comments on this clone: The CDR3 extends 3 residues past the end of the read, so its final part is completed from the germline J gene. The chain carries TRBV7-9 and TRBJ1-5; D is uncertain. The CDR3 sequence is 14 residues long. Germline V lookup: CDR1 SEHNR, CDR2 FQNEAQ (reference sequence). V was trimmed by 0 bases and J by 2 bases, leaving 5 bases between them. CDR3 bases read: TGTGCCAGCAGCTTAGCTGGCCGCAATCAGCCC. Translating gives CASSLAGRNQP. The entire CDR3 protein reads CASSLAGRNQPQHF.

Of note for this clone: Read coverage stops 3 residues before the CDR3 terminus; the germline J gene supplies the remainder. This chain connects TRBV2 to TRBJ1-1; D call uncertain. Trimming took off 6 bases at V and 1 base at J, with 9 bases between the two ends. The CDR3 runs to 13 residues. The V gene's germline CDR1 is SNHLY and CDR2 FYNNEI. This CDR3 is CASRLRANTEAFF. The CDR3 DNA, read in part, is TGTGCCAGCAGGCTACGAGCGAACACTGAA.

Details on this clone: Read sequence stops 3 residues before the CDR3 end, and the germline J gene provides the missing end. The J gene is TRBJ1-1, the V gene TRBV30; the D gene is possibly TRBD1 (5 bases). Germline V lookup: CDR1 GTSNPN, CDR2 SVGIG (reference sequence). The CDR3 consists of 12 residues. The DNA read from the CDR3 is TGTGCCTGGAGTGCTTTCCCGGGACTA. Translating it yields CAWSAFPGL. The whole CDR3 sequence is CAWSAFPGLAFF. The full variable domain, its missing parts supplied by reference TRBV30 and TRBJ1-1, is SQTIHQWPATLVQPVGSPLSLECTVEGTSNPNLYWYRQAAGRGLQLLFYSVGIGQISSEVPQNLSASRPQDRQFILSSKKLLLSDSGFYLCAWSAFPGLAFFGQGTRLTVV.

The CDR3 here is CASSLEDRGSPLHF. The CDR3 DNA, read in part, is TGTGCCAGCAGCTTGGAGGACAGGGGTTCACCC. This chain joins TRBV5-6 and TRBJ1-6; TRBD1 matches at 9 bases. The CDR3 is cut off 3 residues early in the read; its end comes from the germline J gene. Germline V lookup: CDR1 SGHDT, CDR2 YYEEEE. Unmatched junction bases numbered 1, after V lost 0 bases and J lost 9 bases. The CDR3 covers 14 residues.

As to this clone: The read finishes 3 residues shy of the CDR3 end, and the germline J gene is used to complete it. The chain links TRBV20-1 to TRBJ1-5; D gene unclear. Germline-derived CDR1 and CDR2 are DFQATT and SNEGSKA (reference sequence). V dropped 0 bases and J dropped 5 bases, with 8 bases sitting between them. The CDR3 sequence is 13 residues long. CDR3 DNA, as far as it was read: TGCAGTGCTAGAGATCGGGGATATCAGCCC. This encodes CSARDRGYQP. The entire CDR3 sequence reads CSARDRGYQPQHF.

On this clone: Sequencing ends 3 residues short of the CDR3 end; the germline J gene provides the rest. The chain is built from TRBV5-1 and TRBJ2-2; 13 nucleotides match TRBD2. The CDR3 totals 16 residues. Germline values: CDR1 SGHRS, CDR2 YFSETQ. V lost 0 bases to trimming and J lost 7 bases; unmatched junction nucleotides: 3. The covered CDR3 bases are TGCGCCAGCAGCTTGGGGACTAGCGGGAGCATCGGGGAG. It yields the protein CASSLGTSGSIGE. The full CDR3 reads CASSLGTSGSIGELFF.

A remark on this clone: The read is 3 residues too short to cover the CDR3 end, so that end is filled in from the germline J gene. The genes are TRBV20-1 and TRBJ2-7; 11 bases are shared with TRBD2. The CDR3 has 15 residues. Germline V lookup: CDR1 DFQATT, CDR2 SNEGSKA (reference sequence). V gave up 3 bases and J gave up 3 bases; unmatched junction bases: 7. The CDR3 reads CSAREGLAADYEQYF. CDR3 DNA, as far as it was read: TGCAGTGCTAGGGAGGGACTAGCGGCGGACTACGAG.

With regard to this clone: The read comes to an end 3 residues before the CDR3 does, leaving the germline J gene to fill in the end. J is TRBJ1-1 and V is TRBV20-1, with 7 positions matching TRBD1. CDR1 is DFQATT, CDR2 SNEGSKA, per germline (reference sequence). The CDR3 runs to 14 residues. Unmatched junction bases numbered 6, after V lost 0 bases and J lost 5 bases. The CDR3 loop reads CSARDQGDVTEAFF. The part of the CDR3 DNA that was read is TGCAGTGCTAGAGATCAGGGGGATGTTACTGAA.

As for this clone: The DNA ends 3 residues before the CDR3 does, and the rest of the CDR3 is filled in from the germline J gene. This chain links TRBV19 with TRBJ2-4; TRBD1 agrees at 11 bases. Germline V gene sequence: CDR1 LNHDA, CDR2 SQIVND (reference sequence). V shed 5 bases, J shed 1 base, and the junction held 10 bases outside the gene matches. The CDR3 is made up of 18 amino acids. The chain's CDR3 is CASSGGTGGSRAKNIQYF. The CDR3 DNA, read in part, is TGTGCCAGTAGTGGCGGGACAGGGGGTAGTCGGGCCAAAAACATT.

As for this clone: The read comes to an end 3 residues before the CDR3 does, leaving the germline J gene to fill in the end. This chain links TRBV12-3 or TRBV12-4 with TRBJ2-5; possible D gene TRBD2, 6 bases. The CDR3 runs 14 residues. V shed 5 bases and J shed 4 bases, with 14 bases lying between them. Incomplete CDR3 DNA: TGTGCCAGCAGTGGGAATCGGGGGAGAGAGACC. This gives the protein CASSGNRGRET. The CDR3, in full, reads CASSGNRGRETQYF.

A note on this clone: The read stops 3 residues short of the end of the CDR3; the missing end is completed from the germline J gene. The chain couples TRBV27 to TRBJ1-1, with a possible D match to TRBD1 (5 bases). The CDR3 extends over 15 amino acids. Germline CDR1 is MNHEY and CDR2 is SMNVEV (reference sequence). Trimming cost V 8 bases and J 3 bases, with 19 bases left between them. This CDR3 is CASGSGQKRYTEAFF. CDR3 DNA (partial): TGTGCCAGCGGGTCAGGGCAGAAACGTTACACTGAA.

As concerns this clone: The read terminates 3 residues ahead of where the CDR3 ends, so the germline J gene completes it. The V and J genes are TRBV2 and TRBJ1-4, with D unresolved. The germline gives CDR1 SNHLY, CDR2 FYNNEI. The CDR3 runs to 12 residues. Trimming cost V 2 bases and J 6 bases, with 4 bases left between them. The CDR3 is CASSEKDEKLFF. The CDR3 DNA, read in part, is TGTGCCAGCAGTGAAAAGGATGAAAAA.

Concerning this clone itself: The missing CDR3 end, 3 residues past where the read stops, is filled in from the germline J gene. This sequence joins TRBV5-1 and TRBJ2-1, with D perhaps TRBD2 (5 bases). Trimming cost V 4 bases and J 2 bases, with 19 bases left between them. From germline, CDR1 is SGHRS and CDR2 YFSETQ. The length of the CDR3 is 17 residues. The part of the CDR3 DNA that was read is TGCGCCAGCAGCCCCCGAGGGCGACTACCTCCCTACAATGAG. Its protein is CASSPRGRLPPYNE. The full-length CDR3 reads as CASSPRGRLPPYNEQFF. Full variable domain (missing parts from reference TRBV5-1 and TRBJ2-1): KAGVTQTPRYLIKTRGQQVTLSCSPISGHRSVSWYQQTPGQGLQFLFEYFSETQRNKGNFPGRFSGRQFSNSRSEMNVSTLELGDSALYLCASSPRGRLPPYNEQFFGPGTRLTVL.

CDR3: CASSAGLTSGSSYNEQFF. The covered CDR3 bases are TGTGCCAGCAGCGCCGGATTAACTAGCGGGAGCTCCTACAATGAG. This chain links TRBV7-6 with TRBJ2-1; TRBD2 aligns across 11 bases. The read ends 3 residues before the CDR3 terminus; that terminus is restored from the germline J gene. J was trimmed by 0 bases and V by 5 bases; bases with no gene match: 9. The CDR3 is made up of 18 amino acids. Looked up from germline, CDR1 is SGHVS and CDR2 is FNYEAQ.

About this clone itself: The CDR3 is cut off 3 residues early in the read; its end comes from the germline J gene. This rearrangement joins TRBV5-1 to TRBJ1-5, with TRBD1 as a possible D gene (5 bases). The V gene lost 0 bases and the J gene lost 7 bases, with 11 bases spanning the gap. This CDR3 spans 14 amino acids. The germline gives CDR1 SGHRS, CDR2 YFSETQ. The sequenced CDR3 bases are TGCGCCAGCAGCTTGGAAGGGGTGGGCCAGCCC. Translating it yields CASSLEGVGQP. The entire CDR3 reads CASSLEGVGQPQHF.